This is a list of T cell receptor beta chains from one sample in a study of blood T cell repertoires in COVID-19. This table comes from immunoSEQ multiplex PCR, and its TCRdb copy is limited to in-frame clones, with some not included. Found here are about 170,000 clones, 75% to 85% of them singletons; the top ten hold roughly 15%. Sequenced sample: PBMCs or T cells enriched from blood (not recorded which). The receptors shown here come from a man aged 50 to 60 who had recovered from COVID-19. Each CDR3 is given with its conserved first and last residue. The D gene is left open where the match is weak. Some rows mark clone size as missing; the rest say once, few, many or name a class of expanded clone.

cdr3_nt cdr3_aa d_call v_call clone_size j_call
TGTGCCAGCAGCTTAGTTTGGTCCGGGACTAGCGGCACAGATACGCAGTATTTT CASSLVWSGTSGTDTQYF TRBD2 TRBV11-2 . TRBJ2-3
TGTGCCAGCAGCCCATGGACCAGCGGCAGCCAAGAGACCCAGTACTTC CASSPWTSGSQETQYF . TRBV11-2 . TRBJ2-5
TGTGCCTGGAGCGCCGGAGACAGCTCCCACGAGCAGTACTTC CAWSAGDSSHEQYF . TRBV30 . TRBJ2-7
TGTGCCAGCAGCCGCGGGGCAGGCGATATGAACACTGAAGCTTTCTTT CASSRGAGDMNTEAFF . TRBV7-9 few TRBJ1-1
TGTGCCAGCACCGGACAGGGAGTCGACACCATATATTTT CASTGQGVDTIYF TRBD1 TRBV5-6 . TRBJ1-3
TGTGCCAGCAGCTTCATCTCAGGGGTGAGCACTGAAGCTTTCTTT CASSFISGVSTEAFF . TRBV7-9 few TRBJ1-1
TGTGCCAGCGGTCGACTGGGCTCTGGAAACACCATATATTTT CASGRLGSGNTIYF . TRBV7-8 . TRBJ1-3
TGTGCCAGCAGCGGGGAGGATACGCAGTATTTT CASSGEDTQYF . TRBV12-3/TRBV12-4 . TRBJ2-3
TGTGCCAGCAGTTACGATCCGGGCAGGGCAGCTACTGGCTACACCTTC CASSYDPGRAATGYTF . TRBV6-5 . TRBJ1-2
TGTGCCAGCAGTTCGGGACAGCCGAAAACGAACTATGGCTACACCTTC CASSSGQPKTNYGYTF TRBD1 TRBV6-6 . TRBJ1-2
TGTGCCAGCAGCTTGGCCCTCGGGACAGGGGGCTATGGCTACACCTTC CASSLALGTGGYGYTF TRBD1 TRBV7-2 few TRBJ1-2
TGTGCCAGCAGCCTAGACGGGGGGAGAGGCTATGGCTACACCTTC CASSLDGGRGYGYTF . TRBV6-5 few TRBJ1-2
TGTGCCAGCAGCTTAGGGCGACAGGGTGGCACAGATACGCAGTATTTT CASSLGRQGGTDTQYF TRBD1 TRBV11-1 . TRBJ2-3
TGTGCCAGCAGTCCTATCGGCGGGGGGCAGACTGAAGCTTTCTTT CASSPIGGGQTEAFF . TRBV27 . TRBJ1-1
TGTGCCAGCAGTTACTCCGGGGGAAACTATGGCTACACCTTC CASSYSGGNYGYTF . TRBV6-6 . TRBJ1-2
TGTGCCAGCAGCCAAGCGGCAGGGACAGATACGCAGTATTTT CASSQAAGTDTQYF . TRBV3-1/TRBV3-2 . TRBJ2-3
TGTGCCAGCAGCTTAGAAGCGACCGGGGAGCTGTTTTTT CASSLEATGELFF . TRBV11-3 . TRBJ2-2
TGTGCCAGCAGCTTACAACCGAGGAACACTGAAGCTTTCTTT CASSLQPRNTEAFF . TRBV11-2 . TRBJ1-1
TGTGCCAGCAGGAAGGACAGGGTTGGCGAGCAGTACTTC CASRKDRVGEQYF TRBD1 TRBV6-5 . TRBJ2-7
TGTGCCAGCAGCCTGTCGGACACCGGGGAGCTGTTTTTT CASSLSDTGELFF . TRBV3-1/TRBV3-2 . TRBJ2-2
TGTGCCACTAGGACAGGGAAAAACATTCAGTACTTC CATRTGKNIQYF TRBD1 TRBV24-1 . TRBJ2-4
TGCACCAGCAGCCAAGACCTTGGGGCCCCCGAGTGGAAACTGTTTTTT CTSSQDLGAPEWKLFF . TRBV1 . TRBJ1-4
TGTGCCAGCAGCCAAGACCCTGGCGGGGTTGACGAGCAGTACTTC CASSQDPGGVDEQYF . TRBV3-1/TRBV3-2 once TRBJ2-7
TGTGCCAGTAGTATAGGGGACAGGACTAATTCACCCCTCCACTTT CASSIGDRTNSPLHF TRBD1 TRBV19 . TRBJ1-6
TGTGCCAGCAGGGGGGGACAGGGGGCCGGTCAGCCCCAGCATTTT CASRGGQGAGQPQHF TRBD1 TRBV6-5 . TRBJ1-5
TGCGCCAGCAGCTTGGACAACACAGATACGCAGTATTTT CASSLDNTDTQYF . TRBV5-1 . TRBJ2-3
TGTGCCAGCAGCGTAACGGACACCTTGTCACCCCTCCACTTT CASSVTDTLSPLHF . TRBV9 . TRBJ1-6
TGTGCCAGCACTACTAGCCCGGGGGACAGGCTGTCCTACGAGCAGTACTTC CASTTSPGDRLSYEQYF TRBD1 TRBV28 . TRBJ2-7
TGTGCCAGCAGCAAGGACAGGAGAACTACCTACGAGCAGTACTTC CASSKDRRTTYEQYF TRBD1 TRBV6-5 . TRBJ2-7
TGTGCCAGCAGCTTGGCTGGGGGCAGGAATCAGCCCCAGCATTTT CASSLAGGRNQPQHF . TRBV5-6 . TRBJ1-5
TGTGCCAGCAGCCCGGTCGGACTAGCAACAGATACGCAGTATTTT CASSPVGLATDTQYF TRBD2 TRBV13 . TRBJ2-3
TGTGCCAGCAGACTATTAACTGAAGCTTTCTTT CASRLLTEAFF . TRBV13 . TRBJ1-1
TGTGCCAGCAGGTCCCCGACAGGGGGCAGCGAGACCCAGTACTTC CASRSPTGGSETQYF TRBD1 TRBV2 . TRBJ2-5
TGTGCCAGCAGCTTATCCGGGACAGTTACCGGGGAGCTGTTTTTT CASSLSGTVTGELFF TRBD1 TRBV11-2 . TRBJ2-2
TGTGCCAGCAGCGCAGGGGTCTTAAGCTCTCAGCCCCAGCATTTT CASSAGVLSSQPQHF . TRBV13 once TRBJ1-5
TGTGCCAGTAGTATGGGGCAGTATGGCTACACCTTC CASSMGQYGYTF . TRBV19 . TRBJ1-2
TGTGCCAGCAGCGTAGCACTTCAGGGGGTGAACACTGAAGCTTTCTTT CASSVALQGVNTEAFF TRBD1 TRBV9 . TRBJ1-1
TGCAGCGTTGAAGATCGGGGGGACAAATATGGCTACACCTTC CSVEDRGDKYGYTF . TRBV29-1 . TRBJ1-2
TGCGCCAGCAGCTTGGCACAGTACTCTGGGGCCAACGTCCTGACTTTC CASSLAQYSGANVLTF . TRBV5-1 . TRBJ2-6
TGTGCCAGTAAACCGGGACAGGGGATCGATGAGCAGTTCTTC CASKPGQGIDEQFF TRBD1 TRBV6-5 . TRBJ2-1
TGTGCCAGCAGTACAACCTCGGGGTCTGGAAACACCATATATTTT CASSTTSGSGNTIYF . TRBV2 . TRBJ1-3
TGTGCCAGTACCTATAAAACAGGGACCTACGAGCAGTACTTC CASTYKTGTYEQYF . TRBV19 . TRBJ2-7
TGTGCCAGTAGTCGACAGGGGGGAGATGAAAAACTGTTTTTT CASSRQGGDEKLFF TRBD1 TRBV19 . TRBJ1-4
TGTGCCTGGCGGGGGGGACGGAAAGTTAATTCACCCCTCCACTTT CAWRGGRKVNSPLHF . TRBV30 few TRBJ1-6
TGCGCCAGCAGCCAAGTTGGCAGGGCCGACAATGAGCAGTTCTTC CASSQVGRADNEQFF . TRBV4-1 . TRBJ2-1
TGTGCCATCAGTGAGTCCGAGCAGGGAATACAGTACTTC CAISESEQGIQYF . TRBV10-3 . TRBJ2-7
TGTGCCAGCAGCGGGGGCAGGTTATTTACAGATACGCAGTATTTT CASSGGRLFTDTQYF . TRBV7-9 . TRBJ2-3
TGCGCCAGCAGCGGTGGGACTAGCGGCGAGCAGTACTTC CASSGGTSGEQYF TRBD2 TRBV5-1 . TRBJ2-7
TGTGCCAGCAGCTTGGTATTGGGCCCCAATCAGCCCCAGCATTTT CASSLVLGPNQPQHF . TRBV5-8 . TRBJ1-5
TGTGCCAGTAGTATAAAGGGGACCGGGACTAGCGCCAGGGAGCAGTTCTTC CASSIKGTGTSAREQFF TRBD2 TRBV19 . TRBJ2-1
TGTGCCAGCAGCCAAACGCAGGGGGCGCAAGGCTACACCTTC CASSQTQGAQGYTF TRBD1 TRBV3-1/TRBV3-2 . TRBJ1-2
TGTGCCAGTAGTATTTTGGCATTGGCAGATACGCAGTATTTT CASSILALADTQYF . TRBV19 . TRBJ2-3
TGTGCCAGCAGCCAAGTCGGAGGGGCCCCAGATACGCAGTATTTT CASSQVGGAPDTQYF . TRBV14 . TRBJ2-3
TGTGCCAGTAGTCCCGGGACAGGTCTAGGGGGCTACACCTTC CASSPGTGLGGYTF TRBD1 TRBV19 once TRBJ1-2